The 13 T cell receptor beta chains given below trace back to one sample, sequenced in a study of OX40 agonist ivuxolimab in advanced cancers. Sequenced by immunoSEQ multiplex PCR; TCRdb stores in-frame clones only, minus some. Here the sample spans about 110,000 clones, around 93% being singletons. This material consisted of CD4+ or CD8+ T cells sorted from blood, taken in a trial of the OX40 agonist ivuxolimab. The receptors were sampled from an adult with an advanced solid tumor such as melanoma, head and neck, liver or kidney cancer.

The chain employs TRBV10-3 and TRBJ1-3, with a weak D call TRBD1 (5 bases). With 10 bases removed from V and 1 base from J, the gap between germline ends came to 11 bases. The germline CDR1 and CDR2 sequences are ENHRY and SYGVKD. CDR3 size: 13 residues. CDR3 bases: TGTGCCACCCTCAACAGGTCTGGAAACACCATATATTTT. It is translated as CATLNRSGNTIYF.

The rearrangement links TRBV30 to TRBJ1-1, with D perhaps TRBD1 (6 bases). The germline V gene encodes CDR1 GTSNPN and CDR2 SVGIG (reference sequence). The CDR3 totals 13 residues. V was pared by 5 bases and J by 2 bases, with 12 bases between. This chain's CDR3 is CAWAGHLNTEAFF. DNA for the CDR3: TGTGCCTGGGCGGGACATCTAAACACTGAAGCTTTCTTT.

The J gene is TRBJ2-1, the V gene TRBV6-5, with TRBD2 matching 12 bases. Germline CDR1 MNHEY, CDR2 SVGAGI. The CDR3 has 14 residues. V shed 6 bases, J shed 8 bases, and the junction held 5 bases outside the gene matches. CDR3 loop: CASRRLAGVYEQFF. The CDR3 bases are TGTGCCAGCAGGAGACTAGCGGGAGTATATGAGCAGTTCTTC.

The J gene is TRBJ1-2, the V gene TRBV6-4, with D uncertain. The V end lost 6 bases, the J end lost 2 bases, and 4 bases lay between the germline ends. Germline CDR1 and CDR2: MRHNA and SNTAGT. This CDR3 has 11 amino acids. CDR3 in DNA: TGTGCCAGCAGGGGGAACTATGGCTACACCTTC. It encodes CASRGNYGYTF.

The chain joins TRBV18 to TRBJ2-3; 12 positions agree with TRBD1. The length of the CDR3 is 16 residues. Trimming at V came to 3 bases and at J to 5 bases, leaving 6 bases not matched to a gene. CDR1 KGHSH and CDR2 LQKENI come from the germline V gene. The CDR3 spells CASSPPGQGAGDTQYF. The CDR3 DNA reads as TGTGCCAGCTCACCTCCGGGACAGGGGGCGGGAGATACGCAGTATTTT.

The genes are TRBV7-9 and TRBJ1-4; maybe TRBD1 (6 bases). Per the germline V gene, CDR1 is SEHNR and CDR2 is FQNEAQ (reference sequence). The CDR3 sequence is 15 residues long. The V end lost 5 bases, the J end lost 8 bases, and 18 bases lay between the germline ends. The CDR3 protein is CASSATGTLIEKLFF. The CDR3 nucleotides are TGTGCCAGCAGCGCAACCGGGACACTGATCGAAAAACTGTTTTTT.

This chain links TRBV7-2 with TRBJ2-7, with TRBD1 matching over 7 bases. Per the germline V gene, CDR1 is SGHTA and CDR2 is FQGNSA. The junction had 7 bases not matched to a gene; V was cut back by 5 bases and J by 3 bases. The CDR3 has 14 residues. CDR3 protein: CASSHGQAFYEQYF. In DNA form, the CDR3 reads TGTGCCAGCAGCCACGGACAGGCCTTCTACGAGCAGTACTTC.

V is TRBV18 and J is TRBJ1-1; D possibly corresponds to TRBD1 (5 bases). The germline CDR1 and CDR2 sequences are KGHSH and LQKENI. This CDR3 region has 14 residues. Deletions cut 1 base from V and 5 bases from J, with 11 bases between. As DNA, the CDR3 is TGTGCCAGCTCACCACGGTCGGGGGGGACTGAAGCTTTCTTT. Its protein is CASSPRSGGTEAFF.

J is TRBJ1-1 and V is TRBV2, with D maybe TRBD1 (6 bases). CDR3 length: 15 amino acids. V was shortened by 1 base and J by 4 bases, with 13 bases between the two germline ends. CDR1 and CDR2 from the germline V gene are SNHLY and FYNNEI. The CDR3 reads CASSEEGGLGTEAFF. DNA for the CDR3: TGTGCCAGCAGTGAAGAGGGGGGTCTGGGCACTGAAGCTTTCTTT.

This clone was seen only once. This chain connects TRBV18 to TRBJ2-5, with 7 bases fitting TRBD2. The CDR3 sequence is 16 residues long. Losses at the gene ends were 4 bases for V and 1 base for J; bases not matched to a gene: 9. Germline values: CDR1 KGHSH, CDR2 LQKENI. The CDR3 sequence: CASSLTGRRGQETQYF. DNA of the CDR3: TGTGCCAGCTCACTAACCGGGAGGAGGGGCCAAGAGACCCAGTACTTC.

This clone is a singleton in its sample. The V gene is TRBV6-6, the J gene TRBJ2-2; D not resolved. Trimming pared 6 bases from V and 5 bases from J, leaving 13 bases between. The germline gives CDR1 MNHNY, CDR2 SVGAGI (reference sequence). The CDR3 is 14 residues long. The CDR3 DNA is TGTGCCAGCAGCCACTCGGGTGGGACCGGGGAGCTGTTTTTT. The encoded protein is CASSHSGGTGELFF.

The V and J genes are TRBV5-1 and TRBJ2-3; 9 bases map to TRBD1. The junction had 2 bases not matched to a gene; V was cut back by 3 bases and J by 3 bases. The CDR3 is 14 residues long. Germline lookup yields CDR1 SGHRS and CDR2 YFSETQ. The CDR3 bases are TGCGCCAGCAGCTCCGGACAGGGGACAGATACGCAGTATTTT. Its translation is CASSSGQGTDTQYF.

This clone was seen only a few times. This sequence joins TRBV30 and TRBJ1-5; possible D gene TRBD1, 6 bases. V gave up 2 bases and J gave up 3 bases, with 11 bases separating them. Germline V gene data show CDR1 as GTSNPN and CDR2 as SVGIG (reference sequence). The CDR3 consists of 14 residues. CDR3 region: CAWSLGGPNQPQHF. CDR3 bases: TGTGCCTGGAGTCTGGGGGGCCCCAATCAGCCCCAGCATTTT.